This T cell receptor beta chain was sequenced for a study of cytomegalovirus exposure and HLA in healthy donors. The PCR used 60 Vbeta and 13 Jbeta primers. Repertoires were generated with immunoSEQ multiplex PCR, while TCRdb's copy carries only in-frame clones and drops some. This sample has more than 150,000 clones, with 82% found just once. In germline, CDR1 is SGHRS, CDR2 YFSETQ. The CDR3 sequence is 13 residues long. V dropped 4 bases and J dropped 6 bases, with 12 bases sitting between them. The J gene is TRBJ2-3, the V gene TRBV5-1; a weak D match, TRBD1 (6 bases). Material for sequencing was PBMCs. The sequence derives from a man in his forties in good health and CMV-seronegative. CDR3 DNA: TGCGCCAGCAGCGCCGACAGGCCCGATACGCAGTATTTT. This sequence encodes CASSADRPDTQYF.